Sequencing of this T cell receptor (beta chain) was carried out in a study of vaccination and CD4 T cells after COVID-19. Whole-study context: Researchers treated cells with overlapping spike peptides taken from SARS-CoV-2, HCoV-NL63, HCoV-OC43 and HCoV-229E. Each control was exposed to a CEFX pool, an HIV-1 Nef pool, or no peptide at all.

This clonotype was seen more than once but under ten times. Its antigen is unidentified. CDR1 and CDR2 from the germline V gene are MDHEN and SYDVKM. The length of the CDR3 is 14 residues. V was cut by 6 bases and J by 6 bases, with 15 bases left in between. Indicated treatment: approximately 9-day PBMC culture with coronavirus spike peptide pools or control peptides (ViraFEST assay). The Oncomine TCR Beta short-read assay was applied to DNA of cultured CD4+ T cells. TCRdb re-analysed the PCR reads in MiXCR, keeping a single row per CDR3 protein. Of fewer than 20,000 distinct CDR3 sequences listed, around 74% were seen once; the top ten hold 17%. General study points: The study examined relatively few convalescent patients and included no early post-infection timepoints.

Sequencing was carried out using CD4+ T cells from blood, cultured in vitro. This TCR derives from a human donor who had recovered from COVID-19. The rearrangement links TRBV28 to TRBJ1-5; D unclear. DNA for the CDR3: TGTGCCAGCAGACTACGGGCGTTGGGTCAGCCCCAGCATTTT. It yields the protein CASRLRALGQPQHF.